This T cell receptor beta chain derives from a study of blood T cell repertoires in COVID-19. The CDR3 runs to 15 residues. V lost 4 bases to trimming and J lost 4 bases; unmatched junction nucleotides: 7. Germline CDR1 reads LGHDT; CDR2 reads YNNKEL (reference sequence). Authors' methods: Amplification of reference gene primers provided the estimated nucleated cell counts. TCRdb's table, derived via immunoSEQ multiplex PCR, lists solely in-frame clones and lacks some. V, J and clone size derive from that table, while D and trimming were established from the DNA sequence. The table shows approximately 140,000 clones, with roughly 91% occurring only once.

The sequenced material came from peripheral blood. This rearrangement joins TRBV3-1 (or the pseudogene TRBV3-2) to TRBJ2-3, with TRBD2 identical over 8 bases. The TCR comes from a man aged 50 to 59 with active or convalescent COVID-19. The chain's CDR3 is CASSPGLGASDTQYF. The CDR3 DNA reads TGTGCCAGCAGCCCGGGACTAGGGGCCTCAGATACGCAGTATTTT.